These T cell receptor beta chains were read from a single sample in a study of T cell responses to AZD1222 COVID-19 vaccine. Assay used: immunoSEQ multiplex PCR; TCRdb lists only in-frame clones, some missing. The table shows about 160,000 clones, with more than 75% occurring only once. Material: peripheral blood, obtained 28 days after the second AZD1222 dose. The source of these receptors is an adult who received the AZD1222 COVID-19 vaccine. Each CDR3 is given with its conserved first and last residue. A D gene is named only where the DNA matches it firmly.

J: TRBJ1-1
V: TRBV5-1
D: -
CDR3: CASSRDGHTEAFF

J: TRBJ1-5
V: TRBV6-5
D: TRBD1
CDR3: CASSPTGGGQPQHF

J: TRBJ1-3
V: TRBV7-2
D: -
CDR3: CASNPDGSSGNTIYF

J: TRBJ2-5
V: TRBV3-1/TRBV3-2
D: -
CDR3: CASSQEGLGTQYF

J: TRBJ1-1
V: TRBV6-5
D: -
CDR3: CASSTHLNTEAFF

J: TRBJ2-4
V: TRBV4-3
D: TRBD2
CDR3: CASSQEGSRGGAYIQYF

J: TRBJ2-7
V: TRBV5-1
D: -
CDR3: CASQTGTTYEQYF

J: TRBJ2-1
V: TRBV6-5
D: -
CDR3: CASNYDTGTQQFF

J: TRBJ1-5
V: TRBV9
D: -
CDR3: CASSRGTYNQPQHF

J: TRBJ2-5
V: TRBV9
D: TRBD2
CDR3: CASSGPRGGQETQYF

J: TRBJ1-2
V: TRBV5-4
D: -
CDR3: CASSLGGPYGYTF

J: TRBJ2-2
V: TRBV7-3
D: -
CDR3: CASSPNWRTGELFF

J: TRBJ2-1
V: TRBV12-3/TRBV12-4
D: -
CDR3: CASSSRYEQFF

J: TRBJ1-6
V: TRBV30
D: -
CDR3: CAQGVLNSPLHF

J: TRBJ1-3
V: TRBV2
D: -
CDR3: CASRPRDTIYF

J: TRBJ1-1
V: TRBV5-4
D: -
CDR3: CASSSQGLNTEAFF

J: TRBJ1-4
V: TRBV15
D: -
CDR3: CATSRDPVTNEKLFF

J: TRBJ1-2
V: TRBV30
D: TRBD1
CDR3: CAWSVTDRGHYGYTF

J: TRBJ2-1
V: TRBV25-1
D: -
CDR3: CASSEGRGLGYNEQFF

J: TRBJ1-2
V: TRBV4-1
D: TRBD1
CDR3: CASSQEDREGGYTF

J: TRBJ1-3
V: TRBV7-2
D: -
CDR3: CASSLKSYSGNTIYF

J: TRBJ1-2
V: TRBV29-1
D: -
CDR3: CSVNDRPNGYTF

J: TRBJ1-5
V: TRBV19
D: -
CDR3: CASSRQVNQPQHF

J: TRBJ1-4
V: TRBV2
D: -
CDR3: CASRAPGNEKLFF

J: TRBJ2-7
V: TRBV5-6
D: TRBD2
CDR3: CASSLAKSSGGAREQYF

J: TRBJ2-6
V: TRBV5-1
D: -
CDR3: CASNQQGASGANVLTF

J: TRBJ1-1
V: TRBV24-1
D: TRBD1
CDR3: CAPDRANTEAFF

J: TRBJ1-1
V: TRBV5-1
D: TRBD1
CDR3: CASSREQGAVAFF

J: TRBJ1-2
V: TRBV11-2
D: -
CDR3: CASSLVGPSGYGYTF

J: TRBJ1-6
V: TRBV6-5
D: -
CDR3: CASGPEKYNSPLHF

J: TRBJ2-6
V: TRBV5-8
D: -
CDR3: CASSWTGANVLTF

J: TRBJ1-2
V: TRBV9
D: -
CDR3: CASSVAAIFPYGYTF

J: TRBJ1-1
V: TRBV7-9
D: -
CDR3: CASSFGDIEAFF

J: TRBJ1-1
V: TRBV6-5
D: -
CDR3: CASRGSSSGEAFF

J: TRBJ1-2
V: TRBV30
D: -
CDR3: CAWSVLGVGSTF

J: TRBJ1-1
V: TRBV6-6
D: -
CDR3: CASRPQGKNTEAFF

J: TRBJ2-7
V: TRBV12-3/TRBV12-4
D: -
CDR3: CASSLGTTYEQYF

J: TRBJ2-2
V: TRBV2
D: -
CDR3: CASSVQGTNTGELFF

J: TRBJ1-2
V: TRBV12-3/TRBV12-4
D: -
CDR3: CASREAEYGYTF

J: TRBJ1-3
V: TRBV4-2
D: -
CDR3: CASSQDSDLSGNTIYF

J: TRBJ2-2
V: TRBV3-1/TRBV3-2
D: -
CDR3: CASSQEVGELFF

J: TRBJ2-7
V: TRBV13
D: TRBD2
CDR3: CASSSKAGLDFYEQYF

J: TRBJ1-1
V: TRBV6-5
D: -
CDR3: CASSFDRRMNTEAFF

J: TRBJ1-5
V: TRBV27
D: -
CDR3: CASSLGAGARQPQHF

J: TRBJ1-3
V: TRBV7-2
D: -
CDR3: CASSLESPGHPSGNTIYF

J: TRBJ1-2
V: TRBV29-1
D: TRBD1
CDR3: CSVGQGDGYTF

J: TRBJ1-2
V: TRBV30
D: -
CDR3: CAWSVIWNNGYTF

J: TRBJ2-1
V: TRBV7-9
D: -
CDR3: CASSGPRGSSYNEQFF